This T cell receptor (beta chain) was recorded in a study of blood T cell repertoires in COVID-19. Across the whole study: The United States, Italy and Spain supplied acute and convalescent COVID-19 samples. PBMCs, B-cell-depleted T cells, or T cells were the source of the cDNA or gDNA that made up the material.

This clone has only a few counts. The CDR3 spans 13 residues. Looked up from germline, CDR1 is SGHAT and CDR2 is FQDESV (reference sequence). Trimming removed 4 bases from V and 7 bases from J, with 14 bases in between. Here immunoSEQ multiplex PCR was the method, and the copy in TCRdb shows in-frame clones only, minus some. The sample includes around 140,000 clones, over 70% of them seen just once. The clonotype originates from a human donor in a cohort sampled during active COVID-19. The sample was peripheral blood. The chain links TRBV11-1 to TRBJ2-7; a possible D gene is TRBD2 (8 bases). CDR3 nucleotide sequence: TGTGCCAGCAGCTCCGGGAGGGGGCTGGAGCAGTACTTC. This translates into CASSSGRGLEQYF.